Reported below is one T cell receptor (beta chain). This record belongs to a study of T cell changes during pregnancy in multiple sclerosis. CDR3 length equals 18 residues. The V gene's germline CDR1 is SGDLS and CDR2 YYNGEE. The V gene lost 0 bases and the J gene lost 2 bases, with 18 bases spanning the gap. The assay was immunoSEQ multiplex PCR, and TCRdb's table has in-frame clones only and misses some. The sample has several thousand clones, nearly 90% seen once. This specimen was CD8+ T cells from peripheral blood mononuclear cells, taken in the first trimester of pregnancy. The chain combines TRBV9 with TRBJ1-3, with D possibly being TRBD1 (5 bases). The sequence came from a female donor in good health, enrolled as a control in a pregnancy study. The CDR3, as DNA: TGTGCCAGCAGCGTAGGTTCCCACGGGGGAGGAACTGGAAACACCATATATTTT. Translation: CASSVGSHGGGTGNTIYF. Full variable domain (rest looked up from reference TRBV9 and TRBJ1-3): DSGVTQTPKHLITATGQRVTLRCSPRSGDLSVYWYQQSLDQGLQFLIQYYNGEERAKGNILERFSAQQFPDLHSELNLSSLELGDSALYFCASSVGSHGGGTGNTIYFGEGSWLTVV.